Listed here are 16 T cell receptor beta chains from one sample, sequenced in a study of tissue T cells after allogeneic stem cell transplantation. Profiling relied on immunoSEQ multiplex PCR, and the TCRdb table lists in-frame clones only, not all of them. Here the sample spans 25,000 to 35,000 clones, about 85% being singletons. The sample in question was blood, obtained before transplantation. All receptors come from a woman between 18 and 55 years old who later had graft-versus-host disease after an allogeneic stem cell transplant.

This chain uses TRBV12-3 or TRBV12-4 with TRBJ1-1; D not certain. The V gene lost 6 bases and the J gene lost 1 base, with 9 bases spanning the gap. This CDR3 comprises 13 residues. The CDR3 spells CASRSAQNTEAFF. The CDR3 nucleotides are TGTGCCAGCAGGTCCGCACAGAACACTGAAGCTTTCTTT.

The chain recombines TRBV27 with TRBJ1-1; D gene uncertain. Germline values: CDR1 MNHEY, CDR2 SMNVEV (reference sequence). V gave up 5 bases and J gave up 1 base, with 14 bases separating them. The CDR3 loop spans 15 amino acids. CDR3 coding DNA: TGTGCCAGCAGTCCCCGATGGCTTGAGAACACTGAAGCTTTCTTT. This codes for CASSPRWLENTEAFF.

The CDR3 spells CASSQGGLGNTIYF. The CDR3 DNA sequence: TGCGCCAGCAGCCAAGGAGGCCTCGGAAACACCATATATTTT. V gene TRBV4-1 combines with J gene TRBJ1-3; unclear D gene. The germline V and J ends were trimmed by 1 base and 4 bases, with 8 bases remaining between them. The germline gives CDR1 MGHRA, CDR2 YSYEKL. The CDR3 runs 14 residues.

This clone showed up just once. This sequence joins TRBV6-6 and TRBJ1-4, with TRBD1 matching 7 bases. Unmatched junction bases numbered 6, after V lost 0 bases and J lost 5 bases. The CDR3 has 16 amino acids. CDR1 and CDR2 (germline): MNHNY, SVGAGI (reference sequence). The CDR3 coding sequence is TGTGCCAGCAGTTACTCTTTTCGACAGGGAAATGAAAAACTGTTTTTT. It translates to CASSYSFRQGNEKLFF.

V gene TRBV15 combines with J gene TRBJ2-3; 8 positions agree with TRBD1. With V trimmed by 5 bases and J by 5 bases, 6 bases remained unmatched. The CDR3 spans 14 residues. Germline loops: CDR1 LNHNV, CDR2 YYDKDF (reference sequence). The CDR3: CATSAQQGVDTQYF. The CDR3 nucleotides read TGTGCCACCAGCGCACAACAGGGGGTAGATACGCAGTATTTT.

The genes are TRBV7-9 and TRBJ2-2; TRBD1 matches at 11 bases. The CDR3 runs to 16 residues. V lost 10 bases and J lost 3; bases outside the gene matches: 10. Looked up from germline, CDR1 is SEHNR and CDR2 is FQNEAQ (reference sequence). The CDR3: CATQGQGARDTGELFF. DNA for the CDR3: TGTGCCACCCAAGGACAGGGGGCCCGGGACACCGGGGAGCTGTTTTTT.

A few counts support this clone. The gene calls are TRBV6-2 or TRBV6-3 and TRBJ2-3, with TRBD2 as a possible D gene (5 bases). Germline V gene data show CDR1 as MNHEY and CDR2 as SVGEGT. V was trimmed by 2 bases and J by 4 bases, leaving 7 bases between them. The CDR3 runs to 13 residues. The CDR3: CASSYREPDTQYF. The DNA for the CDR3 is TGTGCCAGCAGTTACAGGGAGCCAGATACGCAGTATTTT.

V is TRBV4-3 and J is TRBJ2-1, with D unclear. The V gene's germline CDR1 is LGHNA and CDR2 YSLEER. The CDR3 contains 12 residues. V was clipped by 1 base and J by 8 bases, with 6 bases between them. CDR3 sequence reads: CASSQGGHEQFF. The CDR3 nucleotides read TGCGCCAGCAGCCAAGGCGGTCATGAGCAGTTCTTC.

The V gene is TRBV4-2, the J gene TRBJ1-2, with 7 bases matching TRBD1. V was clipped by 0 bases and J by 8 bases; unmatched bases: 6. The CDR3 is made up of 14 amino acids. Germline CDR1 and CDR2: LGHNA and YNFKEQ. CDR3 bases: TGTGCCAGCAGCCAAGATCGAAGGGGGCTAGGCTACACCTTC. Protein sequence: CASSQDRRGLGYTF.

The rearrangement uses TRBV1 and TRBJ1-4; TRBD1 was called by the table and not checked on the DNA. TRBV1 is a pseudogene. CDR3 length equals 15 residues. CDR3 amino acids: CTSSLGTVINEKLFF. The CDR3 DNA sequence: TGCACCAGCAGCCTTGGGACAGTTATTAATGAAAAACTGTTTTTT.

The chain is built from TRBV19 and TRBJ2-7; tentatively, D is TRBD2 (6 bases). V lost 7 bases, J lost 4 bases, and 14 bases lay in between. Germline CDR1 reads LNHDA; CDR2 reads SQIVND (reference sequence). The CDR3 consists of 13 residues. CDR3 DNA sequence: TGTGCCAGTACCAATAGGGGAGGTTACGAGCAGTACTTC. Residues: CASTNRGGYEQYF.

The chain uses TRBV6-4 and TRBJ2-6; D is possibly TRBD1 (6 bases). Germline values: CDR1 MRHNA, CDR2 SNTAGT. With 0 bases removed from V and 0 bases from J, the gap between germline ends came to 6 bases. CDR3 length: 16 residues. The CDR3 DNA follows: TGTGCCAGCAGTGACTCAGGGGGCTCTGGGGCCAACGTCCTGACTTTC. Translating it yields CASSDSGGSGANVLTF.

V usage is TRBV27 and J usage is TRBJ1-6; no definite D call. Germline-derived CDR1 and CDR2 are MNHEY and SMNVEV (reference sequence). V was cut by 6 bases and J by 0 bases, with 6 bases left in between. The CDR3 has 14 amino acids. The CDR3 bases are TGTGCCAGCAGACCGAGCTCCTATAATTCACCCCTCCACTTT. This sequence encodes CASRPSSYNSPLHF.

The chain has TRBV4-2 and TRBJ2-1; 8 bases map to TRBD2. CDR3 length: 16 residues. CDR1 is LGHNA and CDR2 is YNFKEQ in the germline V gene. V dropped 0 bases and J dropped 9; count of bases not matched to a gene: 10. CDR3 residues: CASSQDLTSGVGEQFF. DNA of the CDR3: TGTGCCAGCAGCCAAGATCTTACTAGCGGCGTGGGTGAGCAGTTCTTC.

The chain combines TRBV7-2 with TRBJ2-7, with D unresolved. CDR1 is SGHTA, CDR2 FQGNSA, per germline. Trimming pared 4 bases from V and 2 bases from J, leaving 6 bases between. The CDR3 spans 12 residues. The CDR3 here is CASSYRTYEQYF. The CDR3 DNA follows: TGTGCCAGCAGCTACAGAACCTACGAGCAGTACTTC.

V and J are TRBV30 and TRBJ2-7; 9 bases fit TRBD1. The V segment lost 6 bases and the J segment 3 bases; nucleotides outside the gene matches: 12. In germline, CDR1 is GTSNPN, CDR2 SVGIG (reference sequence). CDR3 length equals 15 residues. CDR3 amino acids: CACETGTGTFYEQYF. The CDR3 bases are TGTGCCTGCGAAACCGGGACAGGGACCTTCTACGAGCAGTACTTC.